One TCR beta chain is described in this entry. This sample stems from a study of shared clonotypes between healthy human individuals. CDR3 length: 13 residues. V shed 3 bases and J shed 2 bases, with 7 bases lying between them. Germline V gene lookup returns CDR1 MNHEY and CDR2 SMNVEV (reference sequence). Unsorted PBMC samples were amplified in replicate PCRs containing roughly 0.3 ug DNA, tens of thousands of T cell genomes. Here immunoSEQ multiplex PCR was the method, and the copy in TCRdb shows in-frame clones only, minus some. The table includes about 560,000 clones, 70% to 80% detected once. This chain connects TRBV27 to TRBJ1-2; no reliable D call. This clonotype was sampled from a woman aged 40 to 50 in good health. Some clones in this sample may be carry-over from other donors' samples. Sequenced input: PBMCs. CDR3 DNA: TGTGCCAGCAGTTTGAGACAAAACTATGGCTACACCTTC. This gives the protein CASSLRQNYGYTF.